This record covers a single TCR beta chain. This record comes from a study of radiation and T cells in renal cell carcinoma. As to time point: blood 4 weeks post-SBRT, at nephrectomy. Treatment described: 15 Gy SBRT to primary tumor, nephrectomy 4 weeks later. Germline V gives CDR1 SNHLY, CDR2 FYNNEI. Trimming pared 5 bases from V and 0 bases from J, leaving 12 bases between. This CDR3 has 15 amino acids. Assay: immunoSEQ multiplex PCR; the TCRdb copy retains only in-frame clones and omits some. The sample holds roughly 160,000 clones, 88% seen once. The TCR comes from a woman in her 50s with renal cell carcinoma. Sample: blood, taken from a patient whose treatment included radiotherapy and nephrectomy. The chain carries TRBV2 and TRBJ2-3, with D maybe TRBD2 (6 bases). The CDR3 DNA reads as TGTGCCAGCAGTAACCGGGAGCCGAGCACAGATACGCAGTATTTT. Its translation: CASSNREPSTDTQYF.